Given below is one T cell receptor (beta chain) in context. The source of the sample is a study of T cells in localized non-small cell lung cancer. Data came from immunoSEQ multiplex PCR; TCRdb stores just in-frame clones and leaves some out. The repertoire holds approximately 45,000 clones, with 81% as singletons. Sequences were derived from peripheral blood mononuclear cells, sampled before any cancer treatment. This receptor was taken from a man aged 35 to 70 with stage III lung adenocarcinoma.

CDR3 region: CASSLVGRGRQASYEQYF. As DNA, the CDR3 is TGTGCCAGCAGCCTCGTAGGCCGTGGGAGACAGGCCTCCTACGAGCAGTACTTC. The V call is TRBV5-6, the J call TRBJ2-7; tentative D call: TRBD1 (6 bases). V gave up 4 bases and J gave up 0 bases, with 23 bases separating them. This CDR3 has 18 amino acids. The V gene's germline CDR1 is SGHDT and CDR2 YYEEEE.